This T cell receptor (beta chain) was obtained from a study of blood T cell repertoires in COVID-19. Study-wide context: Whether acute or convalescent, the COVID-19 samples came from the United States, Italy and Spain.

The ends lost 5 bases at V and 3 bases at J; junction bases unmatched: 3. This CDR3 has 14 amino acids. Germline V CDR1 and CDR2: SGHAT, FQNNGV. Clones were sequenced by immunoSEQ multiplex PCR, and TCRdb holds only the in-frame ones, with some missing. In the table there are approximately 180,000 clones, 88% of which are singletons. The sample comprised peripheral blood. The chain has TRBV11-2 and TRBJ2-7, with 11 bases fitting TRBD1. The sequence was obtained from a human donor in a cohort sampled during active COVID-19. The DNA of the CDR3 is TGTGCCAGCAGCCCCGGGACAGGGGGCTACGAGCAGTACTTC. This translates into CASSPGTGGYEQYF.